The present TCR beta chain was sequenced within a study of T cell changes during pregnancy in multiple sclerosis. The ends lost 5 bases at V and 7 bases at J; junction bases unmatched: 6. The CDR3 covers 15 residues. Germline V gene data show CDR1 as MNHEY and CDR2 as SVGAGI. Using immunoSEQ multiplex PCR, the repertoire was profiled, and TCRdb retains in-frame clones only, with some absent. The sample has some 47,000 clones, 95% to 97% seen once. Source: peripheral blood, taken in the second trimester of pregnancy. The rearrangement joins TRBV6-5 to TRBJ1-6; 9 nucleotides align to TRBD1. This sequence originates from a female donor with multiple sclerosis, enrolled in a pregnancy study. This chain's CDR3 is CASSAGTGYNSPLHF. In DNA form, the CDR3 reads TGTGCCAGCAGTGCCGGGACAGGGTACAATTCACCCCTCCACTTT.